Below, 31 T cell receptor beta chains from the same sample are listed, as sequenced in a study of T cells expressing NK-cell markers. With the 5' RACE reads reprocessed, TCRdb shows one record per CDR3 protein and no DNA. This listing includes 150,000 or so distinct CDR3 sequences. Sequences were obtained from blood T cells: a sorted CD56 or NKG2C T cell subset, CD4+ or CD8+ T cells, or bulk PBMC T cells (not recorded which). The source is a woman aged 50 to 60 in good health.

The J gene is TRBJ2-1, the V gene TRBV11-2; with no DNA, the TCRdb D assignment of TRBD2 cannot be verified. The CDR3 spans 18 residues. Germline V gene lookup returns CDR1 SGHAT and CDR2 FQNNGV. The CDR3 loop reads CASSLGPTPGLAYNEQFF. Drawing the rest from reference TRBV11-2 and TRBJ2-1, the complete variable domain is EAGVAQSPRYKIIEKRQSVAFWCNPISGHATLYWYQQILGQGPKLLIQFQNNGVVDDSQLPKDRFSAERLKGVDSTLKIQPAKLEDSAVYLCASSLGPTPGLAYNEQFFGPGTRLTVL.

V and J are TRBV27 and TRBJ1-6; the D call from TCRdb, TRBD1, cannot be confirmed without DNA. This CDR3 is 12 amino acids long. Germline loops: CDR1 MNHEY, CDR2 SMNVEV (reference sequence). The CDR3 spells CASRIQGSPLHF.

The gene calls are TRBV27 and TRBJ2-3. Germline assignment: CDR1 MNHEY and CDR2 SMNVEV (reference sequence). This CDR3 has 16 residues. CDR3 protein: CASSTELEWNSDTQYF.

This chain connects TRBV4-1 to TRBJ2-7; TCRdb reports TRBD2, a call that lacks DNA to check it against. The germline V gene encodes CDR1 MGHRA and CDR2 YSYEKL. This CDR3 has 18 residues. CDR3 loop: CASSPLTSGRVGFGEQYF.

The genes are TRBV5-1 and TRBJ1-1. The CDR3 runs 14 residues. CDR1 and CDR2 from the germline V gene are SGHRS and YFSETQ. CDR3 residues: CASSLGGKNTEAFF. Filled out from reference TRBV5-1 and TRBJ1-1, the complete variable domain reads KAGVTQTPRYLIKTRGQQVTLSCSPISGHRSVSWYQQTPGQGLQFLFEYFSETQRNKGNFPGRFSGRQFSNSRSEMNVSTLELGDSALYLCASSLGGKNTEAFFGQGTRLTVV.

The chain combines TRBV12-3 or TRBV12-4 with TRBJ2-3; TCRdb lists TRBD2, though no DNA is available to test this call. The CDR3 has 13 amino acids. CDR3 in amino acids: CASSPPEVDTQYF.

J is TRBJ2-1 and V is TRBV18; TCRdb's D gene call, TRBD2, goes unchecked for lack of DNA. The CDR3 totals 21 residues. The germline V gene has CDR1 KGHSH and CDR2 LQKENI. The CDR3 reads CASSPLAPEDMAGGPIHEQFF.

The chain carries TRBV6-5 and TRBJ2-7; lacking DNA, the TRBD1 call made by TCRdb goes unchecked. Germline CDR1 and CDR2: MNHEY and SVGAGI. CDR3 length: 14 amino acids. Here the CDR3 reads CASSGQGTPYEQYF.

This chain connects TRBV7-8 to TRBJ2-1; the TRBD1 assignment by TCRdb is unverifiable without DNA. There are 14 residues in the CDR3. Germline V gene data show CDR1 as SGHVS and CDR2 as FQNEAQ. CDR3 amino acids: CASSSGTGGVEQFF.

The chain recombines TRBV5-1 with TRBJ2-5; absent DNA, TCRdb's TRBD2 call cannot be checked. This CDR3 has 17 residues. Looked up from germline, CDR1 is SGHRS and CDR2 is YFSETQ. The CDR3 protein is CASSTGLAGVYQETQYF.

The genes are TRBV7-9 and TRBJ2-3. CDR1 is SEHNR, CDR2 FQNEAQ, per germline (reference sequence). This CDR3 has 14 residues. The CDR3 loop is CASSSLDVADTQYF.

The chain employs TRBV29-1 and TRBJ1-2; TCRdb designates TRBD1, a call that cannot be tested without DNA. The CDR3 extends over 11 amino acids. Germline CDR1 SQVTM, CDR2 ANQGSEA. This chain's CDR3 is CSVQGADGYTF.

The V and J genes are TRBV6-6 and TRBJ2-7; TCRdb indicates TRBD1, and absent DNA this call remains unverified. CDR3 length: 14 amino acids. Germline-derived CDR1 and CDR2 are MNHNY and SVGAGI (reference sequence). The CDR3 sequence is CASAAASGQYEQYF.

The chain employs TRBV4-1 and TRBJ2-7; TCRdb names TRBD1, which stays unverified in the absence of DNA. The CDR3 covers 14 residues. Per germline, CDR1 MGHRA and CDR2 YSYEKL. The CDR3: CASSQVQGTYEQYF.

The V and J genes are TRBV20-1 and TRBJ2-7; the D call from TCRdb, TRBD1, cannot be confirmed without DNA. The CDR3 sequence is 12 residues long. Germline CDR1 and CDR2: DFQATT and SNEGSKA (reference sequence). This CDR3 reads CSVPGGSYEQYF.

The CDR3 here is CASSQEAEETQYF. This chain links TRBV4-1 with TRBJ2-5. CDR1 and CDR2 (germline): MGHRA, YSYEKL. The CDR3 is made up of 13 amino acids.

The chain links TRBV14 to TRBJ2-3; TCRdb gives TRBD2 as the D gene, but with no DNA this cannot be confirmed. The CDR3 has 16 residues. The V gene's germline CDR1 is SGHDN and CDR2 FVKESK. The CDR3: CASRPTILAGEDTQYF.

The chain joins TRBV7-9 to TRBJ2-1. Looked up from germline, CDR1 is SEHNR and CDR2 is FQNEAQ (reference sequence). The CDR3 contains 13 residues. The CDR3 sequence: CASSLASRNEQFF.

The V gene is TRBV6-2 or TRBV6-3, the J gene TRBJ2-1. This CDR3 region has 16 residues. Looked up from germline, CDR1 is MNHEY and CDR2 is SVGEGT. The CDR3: CASSYSNSLSYNEQFF.

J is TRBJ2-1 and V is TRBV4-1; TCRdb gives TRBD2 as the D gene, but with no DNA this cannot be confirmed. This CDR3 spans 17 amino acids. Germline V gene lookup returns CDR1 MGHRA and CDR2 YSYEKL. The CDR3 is CASSHQIAGGPINEQFF.

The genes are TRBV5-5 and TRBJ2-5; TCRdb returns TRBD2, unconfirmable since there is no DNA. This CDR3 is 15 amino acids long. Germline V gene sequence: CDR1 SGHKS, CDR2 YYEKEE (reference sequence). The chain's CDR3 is CASSSSLAVQETQYF.

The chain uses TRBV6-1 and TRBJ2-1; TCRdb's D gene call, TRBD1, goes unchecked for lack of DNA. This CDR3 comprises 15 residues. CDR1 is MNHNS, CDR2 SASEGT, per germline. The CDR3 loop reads CASRPGQGVTDEQFF.

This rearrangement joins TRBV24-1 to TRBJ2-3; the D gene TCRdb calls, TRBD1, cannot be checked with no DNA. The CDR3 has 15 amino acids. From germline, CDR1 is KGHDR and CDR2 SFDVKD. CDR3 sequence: CATSEPVGGADTQYF.

CDR3 sequence reads: CASSSNWPSDTIYF. The chain carries TRBV7-3 and TRBJ1-3. The CDR3 covers 14 residues. Germline V gives CDR1 SGHTA, CDR2 FQGTGA.

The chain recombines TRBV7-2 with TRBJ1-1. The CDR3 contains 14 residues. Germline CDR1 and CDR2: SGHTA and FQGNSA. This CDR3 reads CASSWVGPADEAFF.

The CDR3 sequence: CASSVVREASYEQYF. This chain links TRBV2 with TRBJ2-7; the TCRdb D gene call, TRBD2, has no DNA to confirm it. Germline CDR1 is SNHLY and CDR2 is FYNNEI. This CDR3 contains 15 residues.

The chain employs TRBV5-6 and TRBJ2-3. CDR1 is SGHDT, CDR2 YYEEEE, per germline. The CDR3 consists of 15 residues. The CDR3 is CASSRRLASTDTQYF.

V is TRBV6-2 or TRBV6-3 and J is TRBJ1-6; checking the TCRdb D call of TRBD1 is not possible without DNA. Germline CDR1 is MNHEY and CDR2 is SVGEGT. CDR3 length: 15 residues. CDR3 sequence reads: CASSYYRDRGSPLHF.

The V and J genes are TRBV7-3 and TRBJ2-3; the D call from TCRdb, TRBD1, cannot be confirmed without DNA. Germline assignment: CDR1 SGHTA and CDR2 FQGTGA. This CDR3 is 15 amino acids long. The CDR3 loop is CASSLAGISTDTQYF.

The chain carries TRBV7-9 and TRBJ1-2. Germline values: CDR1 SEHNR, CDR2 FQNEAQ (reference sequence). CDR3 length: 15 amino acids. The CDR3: CASSKSVEFLYGYTF. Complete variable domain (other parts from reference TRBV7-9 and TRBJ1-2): DTGVSQNPRHKITKRGQNVTFRCDPISEHNRLYWYRQTLGQGPEFLTYFQNEAQLEKSRLLSDRFSAERPKGSFSTLEIQRTEQGDSAMYLCASSKSVEFLYGYTFGSGTRLTVV.

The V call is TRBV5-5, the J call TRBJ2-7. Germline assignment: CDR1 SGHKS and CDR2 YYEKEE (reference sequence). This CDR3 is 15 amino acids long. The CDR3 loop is CASSLDGLGSYEQYF.